These T cell receptor beta chains were read from a single sample in a study of blood T cell repertoires in COVID-19. Data came from immunoSEQ multiplex PCR; TCRdb stores just in-frame clones and leaves some out. The sample includes a few hundred thousand clones, approximately 92% of them seen just once. Sample: peripheral blood. The receptors here all came from a woman in her twenties or thirties with COVID-19, enrolled during active disease. The CDR3 runs from the conserved cysteine through the conserved F or W. Each record gives: D gene, J gene, clone size, V gene, CDR3 protein, CDR3 DNA. D genes are given only for firm matches. Clone size is shown for a subset of rows, as once, few, many or a class of expanded clone.

-,TRBJ2-3,-,TRBV19,CASSKGTGGDTQYF,TGTGCCAGTAGTAAGGGTACCGGGGGAGATACGCAGTATTTT
TRBD2,TRBJ2-2,-,TRBV5-3,CARSFLLRKAGREGTGELFF,TGTGCCAGAAGCTTCCTTCTAAGAAAGGCGGGGCGGGAGGGCACCGGGGAGCTGTTTTTT
TRBD2,TRBJ2-3,-,TRBV5-1,CASSLAGSTDTQYF,TGCGCCAGCAGCTTAGCGGGGTCCACAGATACGCAGTATTTT
-,TRBJ1-5,-,TRBV5-1,CASSLAPGQPQHF,TGCGCCAGCAGCTTGGCCCCGGGTCAGCCCCAGCATTTT
TRBD2,TRBJ2-2,-,TRBV27,CASSFPTSGRGTGELFF,TGTGCCAGCAGTTTCCCGACTAGCGGGAGAGGGACCGGGGAGCTGTTTTTT
-,TRBJ1-1,-,TRBV18,CASSQGKSTEAFF,TGTGCCAGCTCACAGGGGAAGAGCACTGAAGCTTTCTTT
TRBD2,TRBJ2-5,-,TRBV7-9,CASRGTSGTGETQYF,TGTGCCAGCAGGGGGACTAGCGGGACGGGAGAGACCCAGTACTTC
-,TRBJ1-6,once,TRBV5-1,CASSLIRDNSSPLHF,TGCGCCAGCAGCTTGATCCGGGACAACTCTTCACCCCTCCACTTT
-,TRBJ2-1,-,TRBV7-7,CASSPSVYNEQFF,TGTGCTAGCAGCCCTAGTGTTTACAATGAGCAGTTCTTC
-,TRBJ1-5,-,TRBV28,CASTTPVSEPQHF,TGTGCCAGCACCACCCCAGTGTCTGAGCCCCAGCATTTT
TRBD1,TRBJ2-1,-,TRBV2,CATGQGEGEQFF,TGTGCCACGGGACAGGGGGAGGGGGAGCAGTTCTTC